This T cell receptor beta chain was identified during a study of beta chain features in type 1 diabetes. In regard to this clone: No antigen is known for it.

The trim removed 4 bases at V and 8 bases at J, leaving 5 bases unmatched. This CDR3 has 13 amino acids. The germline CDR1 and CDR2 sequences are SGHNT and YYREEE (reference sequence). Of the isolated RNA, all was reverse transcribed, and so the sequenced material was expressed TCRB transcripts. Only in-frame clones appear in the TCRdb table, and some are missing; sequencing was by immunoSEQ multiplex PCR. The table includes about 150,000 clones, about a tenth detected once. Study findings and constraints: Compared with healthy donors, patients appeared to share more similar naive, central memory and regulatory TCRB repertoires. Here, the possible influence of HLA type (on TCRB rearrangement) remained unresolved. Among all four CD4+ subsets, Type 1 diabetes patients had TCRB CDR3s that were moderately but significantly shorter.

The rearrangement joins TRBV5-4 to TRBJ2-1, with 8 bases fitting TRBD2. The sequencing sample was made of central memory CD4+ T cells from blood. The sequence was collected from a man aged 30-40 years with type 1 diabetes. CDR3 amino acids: CASSGGTRDEQFF. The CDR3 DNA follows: TGTGCCAGCAGCGGGGGGACTAGGGATGAGCAGTTCTTC.